These 18 T cell receptor beta chains came from one sample sequenced in a study of cytomegalovirus exposure and HLA in healthy donors. PCR used 60 Vbeta primers and 13 Jbeta primers. The method was immunoSEQ multiplex PCR; TCRdb's version includes in-frame clones alone and lacks a portion of them. The data contain approximately 190,000 clones, around four fifths of them seen just once; the ten biggest clones take up 1.5% to 2%. Input material: PBMCs. The receptors were sampled from a man aged 35-49 years in good health and CMV-seropositive.

The V call is TRBV6-6, the J call TRBJ2-7; 13 bases are shared with TRBD2. The CDR3 length is 16 residues. The germline gives CDR1 MNHNY, CDR2 SVGAGI (reference sequence). V was clipped by 8 bases and J by 3 bases; unmatched bases: 10. The CDR3 here is CASAGTSGTHNYEQYF. The CDR3, as DNA: TGTGCCAGCGCCGGGACTAGCGGGACCCACAACTACGAGCAGTACTTC.

Details on this clone: The germline gene is not matched at one end of the junction; a read error may be the cause. The V gene is TRBV7-9, the J gene TRBJ2-7, with 7 bases aligning to TRBD1. Germline CDR1 reads SEHNR; CDR2 reads FQNEAQ (reference sequence). The CDR3 has 14 residues. The CDR3 DNA reads TGTTCCAGCAGCATCCGGGACAGACCCTACGAGCAGTACTTC. This sequence encodes CSSSIRDRPYEQYF.

V gene TRBV5-1 combines with J gene TRBJ2-7, with TRBD1 matching 7 bases. There are 14 residues in the CDR3. CDR1 and CDR2 from the germline V gene are SGHRS and YFSETQ. The trim removed 1 base at V and 6 bases at J, leaving 7 bases unmatched. CDR3 in amino acids: CASSLRDPGGEQYF. CDR3 DNA sequence: TGCGCCAGCAGCTTGAGAGATCCAGGGGGCGAGCAGTACTTC.

The chain employs TRBV29-1 and TRBJ2-5, with D possibly TRBD1 on 5 matching bases. CDR1 is SQVTM, CDR2 ANQGSEA, per germline. This CDR3 region has 12 residues. V lost 6 bases to trimming and J lost 2 bases, with 10 bases between them. The CDR3 here is CSVQTAQETQYF. In nucleotides, the CDR3 is TGCAGCGTCCAGACAGCACAAGAGACCCAGTACTTC.

This chain connects TRBV11-2 to TRBJ2-2, with 9 bases fitting TRBD2. The trim removed 2 bases at V and 5 bases at J, leaving 6 bases unmatched. From germline, CDR1 is SGHAT and CDR2 FQNNGV. CDR3 length: 16 residues. The CDR3 DNA sequence: TGTGCCAGCAGCTTATCCCTAGCGGGATTAACCGGGGAGCTGTTTTTT. Translated: CASSLSLAGLTGELFF.

This clone was seen only once. The chain uses TRBV5-4 and TRBJ2-5; TRBD2 agrees at 15 bases. Trimming at V came to 2 bases and at J to 7 bases, leaving 6 bases not matched to a gene. The CDR3 sequence is 16 residues long. Germline loops: CDR1 SGHNT, CDR2 YYREEE (reference sequence). CDR3 sequence (DNA): TGTGCCAGCAGCTTAGGACTAGCGGGAGGGCCGGTGACCCAGTACTTC. Translating it yields CASSLGLAGGPVTQYF.

CDR3 protein: CATSSRSGTGELFF. In DNA form, the CDR3 reads TGTGCCACCAGCAGCCGCTCGGGCACCGGGGAGCTGTTTTTT. The chain employs TRBV15 and TRBJ2-2; the D is unclear. Germline V lookup: CDR1 LNHNV, CDR2 YYDKDF (reference sequence). The CDR3 is 14 amino acids. V lost 3 bases and J lost 4, with 9 bases in between.

This rearrangement joins TRBV15 to TRBJ2-5, with 7 positions matching TRBD2. J lost 5 bases, V lost 8 bases, and 5 bases had no gene match. Germline V gives CDR1 LNHNV, CDR2 YYDKDF (reference sequence). This CDR3 region has 12 residues. CDR3 in DNA: TGTGCCACCGCCGGGGGGATGGAGACCCAGTACTTC. Amino acid sequence: CATAGGMETQYF.

V is TRBV28 and J is TRBJ2-7; 9 nucleotides agree with TRBD2. The ends lost 1 base at V and 4 bases at J; junction bases unmatched: 8. Germline CDR1 is MDHEN and CDR2 is SYDVKM. The CDR3 extends over 16 amino acids. The CDR3 bases are TGTGCCAGCAGTTTATCTGGCGGGAGGGGGAGGTACGAGCAGTACTTC. It encodes CASSLSGGRGRYEQYF. Together with reference TRBV28 and TRBJ2-7, the CDR3 gives the full variable domain: DVKVTQSSRYLVKRTGEKVFLECVQDMDHENMFWYRQDPGLGLRLIYFSYDVKMKEKGDIPEGYSVSREKKERFSLILESASTNQTSMYLCASSLSGGRGRYEQYFGPGTRLTVT.

The rearrangement links TRBV27 to TRBJ1-6, with TRBD1 matching over 7 bases. The CDR3 spans 15 residues. After removal of 1 base from V and 10 bases from J, the junction contained 7 bases not matched to a gene. Germline loops: CDR1 MNHEY, CDR2 SMNVEV (reference sequence). The CDR3 loop reads CASSLFGTVDSPLHF. The CDR3 nucleotides read TGTGCCAGCAGTTTATTCGGGACAGTGGACTCACCCCTCCACTTT.

The chain combines TRBV6-1 with TRBJ2-7; the match to TRBD2 covers 8 bases. Germline lookup yields CDR1 MNHNS and CDR2 SASEGT. CDR3 size: 15 residues. V was clipped by 6 bases and J by 0 bases; unmatched bases: 7. In DNA form, the CDR3 reads TGTGCCAGCAGCCTCGGGACTAGAAACTCCTACGAGCAGTACTTC. Its translation is CASSLGTRNSYEQYF.

This chain connects TRBV7-9 to TRBJ2-7, with 9 bases fitting TRBD2. This CDR3 is 16 amino acids long. Germline lookup yields CDR1 SEHNR and CDR2 FQNEAQ (reference sequence). The J segment lost 2 bases and the V segment lost 5 bases, leaving 10 bases of the junction unmatched. CDR3 sequence: CASSPGLAGYPYEQYF. In DNA form, the CDR3 reads TGTGCCAGCAGCCCGGGGCTAGCGGGATATCCCTACGAGCAGTACTTC. The entire variable domain, with the rest obtained from reference TRBV7-9 and TRBJ2-7, is as follows: DTGVSQNPRHKITKRGQNVTFRCDPISEHNRLYWYRQTLGQGPEFLTYFQNEAQLEKSRLLSDRFSAERPKGSFSTLEIQRTEQGDSAMYLCASSPGLAGYPYEQYFGPGTRLTVT.

The gene calls are TRBV6-5 and TRBJ1-5; the D is unclear. The CDR3 totals 15 residues. The V end was cut by 0 bases, the J end by 6 bases, with 12 bases between. The germline gives CDR1 MNHEY, CDR2 SVGAGI. The chain's CDR3 is CASSYSGRAGQPQHF. The CDR3, as DNA: TGTGCCAGCAGTTACTCTGGGCGGGCTGGTCAGCCCCAGCATTTT.

This clone has just a few counts. This chain links TRBV10-3 with TRBJ2-1; possible D gene TRBD2, 5 bases. Germline CDR1 is ENHRY and CDR2 is SYGVKD. V was trimmed by 8 bases and J by 6 bases, leaving 14 bases between them. The CDR3 totals 13 residues. The CDR3 coding sequence is TGTGCCATCGGGATAGCGCGTATCAATGAGCAGTTCTTC. Amino acids: CAIGIARINEQFF.

V is TRBV5-1 and J is TRBJ2-3; 9 nucleotides agree with TRBD1. There are 17 residues in the CDR3. Germline V gene lookup returns CDR1 SGHRS and CDR2 YFSETQ. V was clipped by 0 bases and J by 0 bases; unmatched bases: 5. Here the CDR3 reads CASSLVATGGSTDTQYF. In nucleotides, the CDR3 is TGCGCCAGCAGCTTGGTGGCGACAGGGGGGAGCACAGATACGCAGTATTTT.

This clone was detected once. J is TRBJ2-1 and V is TRBV11-1; D may be TRBD2 (6 bases). The CDR3 covers 17 residues. V was pared by 2 bases and J by 0 bases, with 14 bases between. CDR1 and CDR2 from the germline V gene are SGHAT and FQDESV (reference sequence). CDR3: CASSLSFAGSSYNEQFF. CDR3 nucleotides: TGTGCCAGCAGCTTAAGCTTCGCGGGAAGCTCCTACAATGAGCAGTTCTTC.

To note about this clone: The identical CDR3 is also encoded by other nucleotide sequences in the sample. V usage is TRBV5-1 and J usage is TRBJ2-1; no clear D gene. The CDR3 loop spans 14 amino acids. Per germline, CDR1 SGHRS and CDR2 YFSETQ. V gave up 0 bases and J gave up 3 bases, with 7 bases separating them. As DNA, the CDR3 is TGCGCCAGCAGCTTGGGGCAGAACTACAATGAGCAGTTCTTC. Protein: CASSLGQNYNEQFF.

This chain connects TRBV5-4 to TRBJ2-7; 7 bases fit TRBD1. The CDR3 spans 14 residues. Germline V gene sequence: CDR1 SGHNT, CDR2 YYREEE (reference sequence). Trimming took 3 bases from V and 4 from J; bases not matched to a gene: 7. The CDR3 loop is CASSSDRQEYEQYF. The CDR3 DNA follows: TGTGCCAGCAGCTCGGACAGGCAGGAATACGAGCAGTACTTC.